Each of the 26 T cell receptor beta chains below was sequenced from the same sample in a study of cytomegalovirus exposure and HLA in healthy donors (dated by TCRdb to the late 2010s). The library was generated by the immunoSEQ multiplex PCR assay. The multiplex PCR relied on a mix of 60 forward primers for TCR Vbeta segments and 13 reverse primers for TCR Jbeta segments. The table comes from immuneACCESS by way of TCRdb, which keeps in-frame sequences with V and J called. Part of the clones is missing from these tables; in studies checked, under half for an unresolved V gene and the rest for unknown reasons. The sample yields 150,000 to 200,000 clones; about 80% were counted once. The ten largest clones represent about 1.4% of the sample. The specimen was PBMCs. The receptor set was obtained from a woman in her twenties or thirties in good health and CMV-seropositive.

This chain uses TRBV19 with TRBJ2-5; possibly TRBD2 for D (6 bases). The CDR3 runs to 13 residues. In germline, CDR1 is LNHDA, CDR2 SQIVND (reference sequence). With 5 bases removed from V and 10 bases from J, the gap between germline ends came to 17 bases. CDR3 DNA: TGTGCCAGTAGTCCCGGGCTAGCGAGCCTCCAGTACTTC. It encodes CASSPGLASLQYF.

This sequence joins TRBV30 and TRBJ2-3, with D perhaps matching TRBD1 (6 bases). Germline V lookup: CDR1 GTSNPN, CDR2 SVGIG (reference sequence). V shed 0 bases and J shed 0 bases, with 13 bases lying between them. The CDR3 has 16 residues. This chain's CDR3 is CAWSVRRGSSTDTQYF. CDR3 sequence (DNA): TGTGCCTGGAGTGTACGCAGGGGCTCTAGCACAGATACGCAGTATTTT.

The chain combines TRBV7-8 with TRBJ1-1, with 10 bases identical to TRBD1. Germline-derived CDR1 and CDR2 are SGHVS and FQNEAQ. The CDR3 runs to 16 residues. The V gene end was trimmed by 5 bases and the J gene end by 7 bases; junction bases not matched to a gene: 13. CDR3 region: CASSPGTGDGGGEAFF. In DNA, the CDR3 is TGTGCCAGCAGCCCAGGGACAGGGGATGGCGGCGGTGAAGCTTTCTTT.

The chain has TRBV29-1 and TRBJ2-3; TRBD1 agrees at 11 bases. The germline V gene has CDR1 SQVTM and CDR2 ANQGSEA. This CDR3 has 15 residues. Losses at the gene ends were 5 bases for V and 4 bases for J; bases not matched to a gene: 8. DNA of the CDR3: TGCAGCGTTAGAAGGACAGGGGGCGAGGCAGATACGCAGTATTTT. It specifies CSVRRTGGEADTQYF.

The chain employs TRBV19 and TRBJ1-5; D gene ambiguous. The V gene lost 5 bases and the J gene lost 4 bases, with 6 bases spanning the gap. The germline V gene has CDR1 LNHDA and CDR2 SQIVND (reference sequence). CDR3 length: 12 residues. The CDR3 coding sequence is TGTGCCAGTAGTCGGGGAAATCAGCCCCAGCATTTT. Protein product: CASSRGNQPQHF. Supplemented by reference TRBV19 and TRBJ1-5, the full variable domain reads DGGITQSPKYLFRKEGQNVTLSCEQNLNHDAMYWYRQDPGQGLRLIYYSQIVNDFQKGDIAEGYSVSREKKESFPLTVTSAQKNPTAFYLCASSRGNQPQHFGDGTRLSIL.

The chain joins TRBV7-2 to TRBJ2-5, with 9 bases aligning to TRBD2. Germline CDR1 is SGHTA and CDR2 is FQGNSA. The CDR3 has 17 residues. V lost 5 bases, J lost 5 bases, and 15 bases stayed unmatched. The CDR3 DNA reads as TGTGCCAGCAGCCTCATTGTAGCGGGAGTCGGGCGGGAGACCCAGTACTTC. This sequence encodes CASSLIVAGVGRETQYF.

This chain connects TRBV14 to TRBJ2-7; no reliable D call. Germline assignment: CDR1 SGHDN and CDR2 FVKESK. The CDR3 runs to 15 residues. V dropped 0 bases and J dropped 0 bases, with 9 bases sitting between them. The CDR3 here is CASSQDLGHSYEQYF. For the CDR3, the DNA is TGTGCCAGCAGCCAAGATCTTGGCCACTCCTACGAGCAGTACTTC.

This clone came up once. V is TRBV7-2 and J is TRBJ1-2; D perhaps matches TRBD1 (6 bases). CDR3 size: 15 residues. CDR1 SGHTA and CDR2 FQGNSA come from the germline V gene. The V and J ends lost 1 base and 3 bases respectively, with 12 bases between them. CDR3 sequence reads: CASSLVAGADYGYTF. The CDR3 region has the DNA TGTGCCAGCAGCTTAGTGGCGGGGGCGGACTATGGCTACACCTTC.

In nucleotides, the CDR3 is TGTGCCAGCAGCGCGGCGGGAGGAGTTGGAGAGACCCAGTACTTC. Translated: CASSAAGGVGETQYF. The J gene is TRBJ2-5, the V gene TRBV7-6; 8 bases match TRBD2. The J segment lost 4 bases and the V segment lost 5 bases, leaving 9 bases of the junction unmatched. Germline loops: CDR1 SGHVS, CDR2 FNYEAQ. The CDR3 loop spans 15 amino acids.

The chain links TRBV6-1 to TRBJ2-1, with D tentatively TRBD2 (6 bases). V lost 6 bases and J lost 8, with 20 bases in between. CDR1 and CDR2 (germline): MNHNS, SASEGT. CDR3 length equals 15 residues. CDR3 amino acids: CASSPRDSRGYEQFF. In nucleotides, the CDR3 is TGTGCCAGCAGCCCCCGGGACTCCCGGGGGTATGAGCAGTTCTTC.

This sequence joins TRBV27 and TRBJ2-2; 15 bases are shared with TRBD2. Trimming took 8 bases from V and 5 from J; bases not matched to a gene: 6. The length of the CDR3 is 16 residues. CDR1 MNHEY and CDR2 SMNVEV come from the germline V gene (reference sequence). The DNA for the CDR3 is TGTGCCAGCCATCGAGGACTAGCGGGAGGGACCGGGGAGCTGTTTTTT. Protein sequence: CASHRGLAGGTGELFF.

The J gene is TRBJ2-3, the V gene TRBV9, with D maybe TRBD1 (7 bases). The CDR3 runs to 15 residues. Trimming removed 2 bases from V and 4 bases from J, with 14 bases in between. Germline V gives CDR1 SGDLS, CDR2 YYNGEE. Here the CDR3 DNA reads TGTGCCAGCAGCGTCAGCGGAGGGGGCGCAGATACGCAGTATTTT. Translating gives CASSVSGGGADTQYF. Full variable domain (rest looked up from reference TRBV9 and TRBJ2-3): DSGVTQTPKHLITATGQRVTLRCSPRSGDLSVYWYQQSLDQGLQFLIQYYNGEERAKGNILERFSAQQFPDLHSELNLSSLELGDSALYFCASSVSGGGADTQYFGPGTRLTVL.

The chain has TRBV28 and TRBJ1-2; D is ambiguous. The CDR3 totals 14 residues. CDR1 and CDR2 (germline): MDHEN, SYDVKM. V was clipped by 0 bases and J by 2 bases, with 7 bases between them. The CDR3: CASSLWAGNYGYTF. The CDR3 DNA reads TGTGCCAGCAGTTTATGGGCGGGGAACTATGGCTACACCTTC.

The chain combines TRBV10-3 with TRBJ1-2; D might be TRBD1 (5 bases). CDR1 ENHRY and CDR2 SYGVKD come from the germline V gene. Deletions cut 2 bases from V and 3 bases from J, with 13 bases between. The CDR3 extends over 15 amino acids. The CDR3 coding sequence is TGTGCCATCAGTGAGGGGGCGAGGCAGTACTATGGCTACACCTTC. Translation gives CAISEGARQYYGYTF.

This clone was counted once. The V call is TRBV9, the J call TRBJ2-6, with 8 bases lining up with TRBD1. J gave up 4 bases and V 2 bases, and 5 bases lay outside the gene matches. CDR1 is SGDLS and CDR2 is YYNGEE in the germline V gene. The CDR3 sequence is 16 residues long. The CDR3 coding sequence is TGTGCCAGCAGCGTTCAGGGGGCGGGCGGGGCCAACGTCCTGACTTTC. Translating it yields CASSVQGAGGANVLTF.

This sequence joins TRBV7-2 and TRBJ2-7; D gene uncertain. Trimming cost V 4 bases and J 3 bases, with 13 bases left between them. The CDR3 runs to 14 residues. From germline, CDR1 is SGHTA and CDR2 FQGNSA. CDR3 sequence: CASSSDSHVYEQYF. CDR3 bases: TGTGCCAGCAGCTCTGACTCACACGTCTACGAGCAGTACTTC.

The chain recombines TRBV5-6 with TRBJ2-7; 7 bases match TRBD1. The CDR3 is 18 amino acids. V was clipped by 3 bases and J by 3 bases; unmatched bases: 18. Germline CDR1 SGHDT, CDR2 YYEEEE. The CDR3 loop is CASSSTIGQDSLGYEQYF. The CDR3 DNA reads TGTGCCAGCAGCTCTACTATCGGACAGGACTCCCTCGGCTACGAGCAGTACTTC.

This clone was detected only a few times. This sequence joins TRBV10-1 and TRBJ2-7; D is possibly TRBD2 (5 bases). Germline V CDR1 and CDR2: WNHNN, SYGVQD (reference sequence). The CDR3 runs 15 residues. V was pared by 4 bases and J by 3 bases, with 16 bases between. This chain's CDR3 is CASSGEGPSIYEQYF. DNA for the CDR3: TGCGCCAGCAGTGGTGAGGGCCCCAGCATCTACGAGCAGTACTTC.

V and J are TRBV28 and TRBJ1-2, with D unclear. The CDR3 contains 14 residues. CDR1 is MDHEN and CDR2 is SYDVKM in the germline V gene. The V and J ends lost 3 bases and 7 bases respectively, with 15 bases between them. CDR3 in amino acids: CASSFRRAGSGYTF. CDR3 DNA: TGTGCCAGCAGTTTTAGGAGGGCGGGTTCTGGCTACACCTTC.

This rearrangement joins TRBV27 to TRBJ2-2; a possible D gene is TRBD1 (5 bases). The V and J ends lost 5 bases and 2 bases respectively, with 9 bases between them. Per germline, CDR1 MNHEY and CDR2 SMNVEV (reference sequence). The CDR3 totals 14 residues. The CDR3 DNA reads TGTGCCAGCAGTGCAGGGATCAACACCGGGGAGCTGTTTTTT. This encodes CASSAGINTGELFF.

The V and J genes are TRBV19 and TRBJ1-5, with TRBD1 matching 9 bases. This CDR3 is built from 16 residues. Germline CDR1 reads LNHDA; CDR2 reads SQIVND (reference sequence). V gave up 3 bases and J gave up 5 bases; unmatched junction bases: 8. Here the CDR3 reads CASSMVTGGGYQPQHF. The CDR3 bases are TGTGCCAGTAGTATGGTGACAGGGGGGGGATATCAGCCCCAGCATTTT. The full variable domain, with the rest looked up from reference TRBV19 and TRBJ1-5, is DGGITQSPKYLFRKEGQNVTLSCEQNLNHDAMYWYRQDPGQGLRLIYYSQIVNDFQKGDIAEGYSVSREKKESFPLTVTSAQKNPTAFYLCASSMVTGGGYQPQHFGDGTRLSIL.

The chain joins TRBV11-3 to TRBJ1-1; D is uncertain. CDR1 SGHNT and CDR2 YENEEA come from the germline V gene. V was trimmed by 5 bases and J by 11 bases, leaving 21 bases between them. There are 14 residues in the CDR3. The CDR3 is CASSPPSSPRRAFF. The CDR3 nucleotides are TGTGCCAGCAGCCCCCCTTCTTCGCCCCGGAGGGCTTTCTTT.

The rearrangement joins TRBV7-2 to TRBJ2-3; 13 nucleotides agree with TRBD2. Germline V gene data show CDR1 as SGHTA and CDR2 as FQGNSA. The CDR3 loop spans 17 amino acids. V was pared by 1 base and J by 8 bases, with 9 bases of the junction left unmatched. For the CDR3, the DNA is TGTGCCAGCAGCTTAGGGACTAGCGGGAGCGGTGAGGGTACGCAGTATTTT. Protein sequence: CASSLGTSGSGEGTQYF.

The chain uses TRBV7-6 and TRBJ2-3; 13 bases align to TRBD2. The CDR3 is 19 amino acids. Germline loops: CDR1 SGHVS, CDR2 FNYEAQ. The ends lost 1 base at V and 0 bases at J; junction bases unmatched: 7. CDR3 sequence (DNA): TGTGCCAGCAGCTTAGGGGGTCAGACTAGCGGGAGGAGCACAGATACGCAGTATTTT. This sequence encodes CASSLGGQTSGRSTDTQYF.

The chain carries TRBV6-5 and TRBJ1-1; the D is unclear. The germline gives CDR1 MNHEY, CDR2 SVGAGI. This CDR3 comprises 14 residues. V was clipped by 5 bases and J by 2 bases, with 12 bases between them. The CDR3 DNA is TGTGCCAGCAGTGCCCAGGACTTTAACACTGAAGCTTTCTTT. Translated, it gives CASSAQDFNTEAFF.

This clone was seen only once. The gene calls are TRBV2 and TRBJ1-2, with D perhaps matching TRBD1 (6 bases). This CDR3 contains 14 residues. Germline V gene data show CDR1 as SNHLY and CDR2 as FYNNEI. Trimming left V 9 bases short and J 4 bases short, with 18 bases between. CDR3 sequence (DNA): TGTGCCAGTGAAACTGGGACATCCTTCTATGGCTACACCTTC. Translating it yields CASETGTSFYGYTF.